These 11 T cell receptor beta chains originate from one sample sequenced in a study of blood T cell repertoires in COVID-19. Assay used: immunoSEQ multiplex PCR; TCRdb lists only in-frame clones, some missing. The sample yields a few hundred thousand clones, roughly four fifths seen once. Sequencing was performed on PBMCs or T cells enriched from blood (not recorded which). These receptors were taken from a woman aged 50 to 60 who had recovered from COVID-19.

The chain carries TRBV7-8 and TRBJ1-2; 7 bases are a match to TRBD1. Trimming cost V 2 bases and J 8 bases; bases outside gene matches: 8. The CDR3 has 14 residues. Looked up from germline, CDR1 is SGHVS and CDR2 is FQNEAQ. The chain's CDR3 is CASSLSETGFGYTF. CDR3 DNA sequence: TGTGCCAGCAGCTTATCTGAGACAGGGTTCGGCTACACCTTC.

V usage is TRBV11-2 and J usage is TRBJ2-2; the match to TRBD2 covers 14 bases. The CDR3 has 15 residues. V dropped 6 bases and J dropped 7; count of bases not matched to a gene: 4. Germline V lookup: CDR1 SGHAT, CDR2 FQNNGV. The CDR3 DNA reads as TGTGCCAGCAGGTCCGGGACTAGCGGGGGCGGGGAGCTGTTTTTT. Its protein is CASRSGTSGGGELFF.

V and J are TRBV27 and TRBJ2-3; TRBD2 matches at 8 bases. Germline V CDR1 and CDR2: MNHEY, SMNVEV (reference sequence). Germline trimming cut 1 base from V and 4 bases from J; bases unmatched to any gene: 7. The CDR3 extends over 16 amino acids. The CDR3 loop reads CASSLFGAGGPDTQYF. The CDR3 nucleotides read TGTGCCAGCAGTTTATTTGGCGCGGGAGGACCAGATACGCAGTATTTT.

The V gene is TRBV19, the J gene TRBJ1-6; D remains unclear. Germline lookup yields CDR1 LNHDA and CDR2 SQIVND (reference sequence). V was trimmed by 7 bases and J by 7 bases, leaving 17 bases between them. The CDR3 has 15 residues. The DNA of the CDR3 is TGTGCCAGTAAAATCGAGGGAAGTCGAAATTCACCCCTCCACTTT. Protein sequence: CASKIEGSRNSPLHF.

The CDR3 sequence: CAWKGAVYGYTF. For the CDR3, the DNA is TGTGCCTGGAAGGGGGCGGTCTATGGCTACACCTTC. This chain connects TRBV30 to TRBJ1-2, with TRBD1 identical over 7 bases. The CDR3 has 12 residues. The J segment lost 4 bases and the V segment lost 4 bases, leaving 3 bases of the junction unmatched. Germline V gene lookup returns CDR1 GTSNPN and CDR2 SVGIG (reference sequence).

The V gene is TRBV9, the J gene TRBJ1-6, with D perhaps TRBD1 (5 bases). The CDR3 contains 14 residues. CDR1 and CDR2 from the germline V gene are SGDLS and YYNGEE. The germline V and J ends were trimmed by 0 bases and 9 bases, with 10 bases remaining between them. CDR3 amino acids: CASSVAGGGSPLHF. Written as DNA, the CDR3 is TGTGCCAGCAGCGTAGCCGGGGGAGGTTCACCCCTCCACTTT.

In this sample, this clone turned up once. The chain employs TRBV14 and TRBJ2-5; D is perhaps TRBD2 (6 bases). Per the germline V gene, CDR1 is SGHDN and CDR2 is FVKESK. This CDR3 region has 13 residues. V was clipped by 1 base and J by 5 bases, with 8 bases between them. The CDR3 coding sequence is TGTGCCAGCAGCCAAGGGAGGGTGGAGACCCAGTACTTC. Its translation: CASSQGRVETQYF.

This rearrangement joins TRBV30 to TRBJ2-2, with TRBD1 matching 8 bases. The germline V gene has CDR1 GTSNPN and CDR2 SVGIG (reference sequence). The length of the CDR3 is 15 residues. V lost 0 bases, J lost 6 bases, and 6 bases stayed unmatched. The chain's CDR3 is CAWSVAQGVAGELFF. In DNA, the CDR3 is TGTGCCTGGAGTGTGGCACAGGGGGTGGCCGGGGAGCTGTTTTTT.

V gene TRBV30 combines with J gene TRBJ2-1, with TRBD2 identical over 8 bases. The J segment lost 15 bases and the V segment lost 0 bases, leaving 10 bases of the junction unmatched. Germline V gene lookup returns CDR1 GTSNPN and CDR2 SVGIG (reference sequence). The CDR3 is 13 residues long. CDR3 sequence reads: CAWSVQLGTRRFF. CDR3 coding DNA: TGTGCCTGGAGTGTACAACTGGGGACTAGGAGGTTCTTC.

This chain links TRBV10-3 with TRBJ1-2; D gene ambiguous. The length of the CDR3 is 12 residues. The germline V gene encodes CDR1 ENHRY and CDR2 SYGVKD. Trimming took 0 bases from V and 7 from J, leaving 6 bases between them. In DNA, the CDR3 is TGTGCCATCAGTGAGTCGGTGGCTGGCTACACCTTC. Residues: CAISESVAGYTF.

The chain employs TRBV5-1 and TRBJ1-1; 10 bases align to TRBD1. CDR1 and CDR2 (germline): SGHRS, YFSETQ. The V gene end was trimmed by 5 bases and the J gene end by 4 bases; junction bases not matched to a gene: 5. This CDR3 is built from 14 residues. The CDR3 nucleotides are TGCGCCAGCAGATACGGACAGGGGGGCACTGAAGCTTTCTTT. Protein sequence: CASRYGQGGTEAFF.